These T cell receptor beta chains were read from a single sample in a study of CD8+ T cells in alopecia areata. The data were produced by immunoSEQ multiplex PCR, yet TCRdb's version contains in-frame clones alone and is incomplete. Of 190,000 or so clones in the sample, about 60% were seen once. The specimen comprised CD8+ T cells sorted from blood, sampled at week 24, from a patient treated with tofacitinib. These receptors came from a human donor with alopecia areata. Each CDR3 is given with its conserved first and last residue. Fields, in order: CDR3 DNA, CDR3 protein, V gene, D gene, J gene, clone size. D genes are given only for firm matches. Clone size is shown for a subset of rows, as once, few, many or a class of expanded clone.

CDR3 DNA: TGCGCCAGCAGCTTGGGACAGGCGGGGAACACTGAAGCTTTCTTT; CDR3 protein: CASSLGQAGNTEAFF; V gene: TRBV5-1; D gene: .; J gene: TRBJ1-1; clone size: .
CDR3 DNA: TGTGCCAGCAGTGAGGGCAGGGTCAATAATTCACCCCTCCACTTT; CDR3 protein: CASSEGRVNNSPLHF; V gene: TRBV2; D gene: .; J gene: TRBJ1-6; clone size: many
CDR3 DNA: TGTGCCATCAGCGGCCGGGACAAGGGCCCCACTACCTACGAGCAGTACTTC; CDR3 protein: CAISGRDKGPTTYEQYF; V gene: TRBV10-3; D gene: .; J gene: TRBJ2-7; clone size: once
CDR3 DNA: TGTGCCAGCAGTGATGTTGGGGACAGTTCTTACACAGATACGCAGTATTTT; CDR3 protein: CASSDVGDSSYTDTQYF; V gene: TRBV25-1; D gene: TRBD1; J gene: TRBJ2-3; clone size: .
CDR3 DNA: TGTGCCAGCAGCTTAGGAAGGGAAGGTGGCTACACCTTC; CDR3 protein: CASSLGREGGYTF; V gene: TRBV7-9; D gene: .; J gene: TRBJ1-2; clone size: few
CDR3 DNA: TGTGCCAGCAGTGTTGGGGGGGCCTTAGATACGCAGTATTTT; CDR3 protein: CASSVGGALDTQYF; V gene: TRBV6-5; D gene: .; J gene: TRBJ2-3; clone size: few
CDR3 DNA: TGTGCCAGCAGCTCCCAAGACACCTCCTACGAGCAGTACTTC; CDR3 protein: CASSSQDTSYEQYF; V gene: TRBV7-2; D gene: .; J gene: TRBJ2-7; clone size: once
CDR3 DNA: TGTGCCACCAGCATCTTGACCGGGGCCAAAAACATTCAGTACTTC; CDR3 protein: CATSILTGAKNIQYF; V gene: TRBV15; D gene: .; J gene: TRBJ2-4; clone size: .
CDR3 DNA: TGTGCCATCAGTGACCGGTGGCAGTTGAACACTGAAGCTTTCTTT; CDR3 protein: CAISDRWQLNTEAFF; V gene: TRBV10-3; D gene: .; J gene: TRBJ1-1; clone size: .
CDR3 DNA: TGTGCCAGCAGTTACTCGGGGGGTGAAAATGAGCAGTTCTTC; CDR3 protein: CASSYSGGENEQFF; V gene: TRBV6-6; D gene: .; J gene: TRBJ2-1; clone size: once
CDR3 DNA: TGCGCCAGCAGCTTGGGAACAGGGTCTGGGGCCAACGTCCTGACTTTC; CDR3 protein: CASSLGTGSGANVLTF; V gene: TRBV5-1; D gene: .; J gene: TRBJ2-6; clone size: .
CDR3 DNA: TGTGCCAGCAGTTCGGACAGGGCCATAGATACGCAGTATTTT; CDR3 protein: CASSSDRAIDTQYF; V gene: TRBV27; D gene: TRBD1; J gene: TRBJ2-3; clone size: once
CDR3 DNA: TGTGCCTGGAGTGAGGGTAGCAATCAGCCCCAGCATTTT; CDR3 protein: CAWSEGSNQPQHF; V gene: TRBV30; D gene: .; J gene: TRBJ1-5; clone size: .
CDR3 DNA: TGTGCCAGCAGTGAGAGGGCGAGGGCGGACTACAATCAGCCCCAGCATTTT; CDR3 protein: CASSERARADYNQPQHF; V gene: TRBV2; D gene: .; J gene: TRBJ1-5; clone size: few
CDR3 DNA: TGCGCCAGCAGTGATGGTCGCCAGCCCCAGCATTTT; CDR3 protein: CASSDGRQPQHF; V gene: TRBV10-2; D gene: .; J gene: TRBJ1-5; clone size: few
CDR3 DNA: TGTGCCAGCAGTTACGGCAGGGGAAAAAACATTCAGTACTTC; CDR3 protein: CASSYGRGKNIQYF; V gene: TRBV6-5; D gene: .; J gene: TRBJ2-4; clone size: .
CDR3 DNA: TGTGCCAGCAGCGGGGGGGCCACAGATACGCAGTATTTT; CDR3 protein: CASSGGATDTQYF; V gene: TRBV5-6; D gene: .; J gene: TRBJ2-3; clone size: .
CDR3 DNA: TGTGCCATCGGTAGCCCTGCGGCGGCCAACGTCCTGACTTTC; CDR3 protein: CAIGSPAAANVLTF; V gene: TRBV10-3; D gene: .; J gene: TRBJ2-6; clone size: .
CDR3 DNA: TGTGCTAGTGGTTTTTCCCGTGGGGTTGAAGCTTTCTTT; CDR3 protein: CASGFSRGVEAFF; V gene: TRBV12-5; D gene: .; J gene: TRBJ1-1; clone size: few
CDR3 DNA: TGTGCCAGCAATCTAATACAGGTGGTGGATGAGCAGTTCTTC; CDR3 protein: CASNLIQVVDEQFF; V gene: TRBV6-1; D gene: .; J gene: TRBJ2-1; clone size: .
CDR3 DNA: TGCGCCAGCAGCCAAGATCTAGCAGGGGGATATGGCTACACCTTC; CDR3 protein: CASSQDLAGGYGYTF; V gene: TRBV4-1; D gene: TRBD1; J gene: TRBJ1-2; clone size: few
CDR3 DNA: TGTGCCAGCAGCCATCCGGACAAGACCTTC; CDR3 protein: CASSHPDKTF; V gene: TRBV11-2; D gene: .; J gene: TRBJ1-2; clone size: .
CDR3 DNA: TGCGCCAGCAGCTTGGACCCGGGACAGAATAATTCACCCCTCCACTTT; CDR3 protein: CASSLDPGQNNSPLHF; V gene: TRBV5-1; D gene: TRBD1; J gene: TRBJ1-6; clone size: once
CDR3 DNA: TGTGCCAGCAGTTTTTTCGGGGGCGACTCCTACAATGAGCAGTTCTTC; CDR3 protein: CASSFFGGDSYNEQFF; V gene: TRBV27; D gene: .; J gene: TRBJ2-1; clone size: .
CDR3 DNA: TGTGCCAGCAGTCCGACAGAACCTAACACCGGGGAGCTGTTTTTT; CDR3 protein: CASSPTEPNTGELFF; V gene: TRBV6-5; D gene: .; J gene: TRBJ2-2; clone size: once
CDR3 DNA: TGTGCCAGCAGCTTGTCGGGGTCTGGGGCCAACGTCCTGACTTTC; CDR3 protein: CASSLSGSGANVLTF; V gene: TRBV5-6; D gene: .; J gene: TRBJ2-6; clone size: .
CDR3 DNA: TGCAGCGTTGAAAGGGCAGGGAGGTACGAGCAGTACTTC; CDR3 protein: CSVERAGRYEQYF; V gene: TRBV29-1; D gene: .; J gene: TRBJ2-7; clone size: .
CDR3 DNA: TGTGCCAGCAGCACCCGGGTAGCGGGGGGAGGAGAAGATGAGCAGTTCTTC; CDR3 protein: CASSTRVAGGGEDEQFF; V gene: TRBV9; D gene: TRBD2; J gene: TRBJ2-1; clone size: .
CDR3 DNA: TGTGCCAGCGGGGTGGGCACAGATACGCAGTATTTT; CDR3 protein: CASGVGTDTQYF; V gene: TRBV6-5; D gene: .; J gene: TRBJ2-3; clone size: .
CDR3 DNA: TGTGCCAGCAGCGTAGGAGGCGTATCTAACTATGGCTACACCTTC; CDR3 protein: CASSVGGVSNYGYTF; V gene: TRBV9; D gene: .; J gene: TRBJ1-2; clone size: .
CDR3 DNA: TGTGCCACCAGCCCCCCAAGATTCCGCGGACCCGGCTACACCTTC; CDR3 protein: CATSPPRFRGPGYTF; V gene: TRBV15; D gene: .; J gene: TRBJ1-2; clone size: .
CDR3 DNA: TGCAGCGCCGACCCCGCTAGCGCTCTCACCGGGGGGACCCAGTACTTC; CDR3 protein: CSADPASALTGGTQYF; V gene: TRBV29-1; D gene: .; J gene: TRBJ2-5; clone size: few
CDR3 DNA: TGTGCCAGCAGTTTGGGAGGGCACGAGCAGTACTTC; CDR3 protein: CASSLGGHEQYF; V gene: TRBV27; D gene: TRBD2; J gene: TRBJ2-7; clone size: .
CDR3 DNA: TGTGCCAGCAGCCAAGGCTACAATGAGCAGTTCTTC; CDR3 protein: CASSQGYNEQFF; V gene: TRBV4-2; D gene: .; J gene: TRBJ2-1; clone size: .
CDR3 DNA: TGTGCCAGCAGCGGCGGGGGGACTAGCACAGATACGCAGTATTTT; CDR3 protein: CASSGGGTSTDTQYF; V gene: TRBV7-9; D gene: TRBD2; J gene: TRBJ2-3; clone size: .
CDR3 DNA: TGTGCCAGCAGCCCGAAGGATCGCTACGAGCAGTACTTC; CDR3 protein: CASSPKDRYEQYF; V gene: TRBV7-9; D gene: .; J gene: TRBJ2-7; clone size: .
CDR3 DNA: TGCAGCGTTGAAGTCCGCTACGAGCAGTACTTC; CDR3 protein: CSVEVRYEQYF; V gene: TRBV29-1; D gene: .; J gene: TRBJ2-7; clone size: .
CDR3 DNA: TGTGCCAGTCGGCCCGGACAGTTTAGGGATAATCAGCCCCAGCATTTT; CDR3 protein: CASRPGQFRDNQPQHF; V gene: TRBV19; D gene: .; J gene: TRBJ1-5; clone size: .
CDR3 DNA: TGCGCCAGCAGCTTGGGCCCCGCGAACACCGGGGAGCTGTTTTTT; CDR3 protein: CASSLGPANTGELFF; V gene: TRBV5-1; D gene: .; J gene: TRBJ2-2; clone size: few
CDR3 DNA: TGCGCCAGCAGTGAGATTCAGGACACTGAAGCTTTCTTT; CDR3 protein: CASSEIQDTEAFF; V gene: TRBV10-2; D gene: .; J gene: TRBJ1-1; clone size: .
CDR3 DNA: TGTGCCTGGAGGGAACAGGGAGGGCCACCCCTCCACTTT; CDR3 protein: CAWREQGGPPLHF; V gene: TRBV30; D gene: .; J gene: TRBJ1-6; clone size: .
CDR3 DNA: TGTGCCAGCAGTTTATCTCTGAACACTGAAGCTTTCTTT; CDR3 protein: CASSLSLNTEAFF; V gene: TRBV27; D gene: .; J gene: TRBJ1-1; clone size: few
CDR3 DNA: TGTGCCAGCAGTTCGAGCTCCTCGTATCCCTCCTACAATGAGCAGTTCTTC; CDR3 protein: CASSSSSSYPSYNEQFF; V gene: TRBV27; D gene: .; J gene: TRBJ2-1; clone size: .
CDR3 DNA: TGTGCCTGGAGTAGACAGGCAGATACGCAGTATTTT; CDR3 protein: CAWSRQADTQYF; V gene: TRBV30; D gene: .; J gene: TRBJ2-3; clone size: few
CDR3 DNA: TGTGCCAGCAGTTACGCAACAGGCAATTCACCCCTCCACTTT; CDR3 protein: CASSYATGNSPLHF; V gene: TRBV6-5; D gene: .; J gene: TRBJ1-6; clone size: .
CDR3 DNA: TGTGCCAGCAGCGGAGGGGGTTCTCCCCAAGAGACCCAGTACTTC; CDR3 protein: CASSGGGSPQETQYF; V gene: TRBV9; D gene: .; J gene: TRBJ2-5; clone size: .
CDR3 DNA: TGTGCCAGCAGCGAAATGGGGGTTGGCACCGGGGAGCTGTTTTTT; CDR3 protein: CASSEMGVGTGELFF; V gene: TRBV13; D gene: .; J gene: TRBJ2-2; clone size: .
CDR3 DNA: TGCGCCAGCAGCTTGGATGGGGGAACGGCTTCACCCCTCCACTTT; CDR3 protein: CASSLDGGTASPLHF; V gene: TRBV5-1; D gene: .; J gene: TRBJ1-6; clone size: few
CDR3 DNA: TGCGCCAGCAGCCAAGACGACCCCAGCTCCTACAATGAGCAGTTCTTC; CDR3 protein: CASSQDDPSSYNEQFF; V gene: TRBV4-1; D gene: .; J gene: TRBJ2-1; clone size: .
CDR3 DNA: TGCAGCGTGTCGGCAGGGTTTGGCTACACCTTC; CDR3 protein: CSVSAGFGYTF; V gene: TRBV29-1; D gene: .; J gene: TRBJ1-2; clone size: .
CDR3 DNA: TGTGCCAGTTCAGGATATGGCTACACCTTC; CDR3 protein: CASSGYGYTF; V gene: TRBV25-1; D gene: .; J gene: TRBJ1-2; clone size: .
CDR3 DNA: TGTGCCAGCAGTTTATCTGGCAACAGGCGGGGGCTTGGCAATCAGCCCCAGCATTTT; CDR3 protein: CASSLSGNRRGLGNQPQHF; V gene: TRBV28; D gene: .; J gene: TRBJ1-5; clone size: .
CDR3 DNA: TGTGCCAGCAGCTTCGGGGTGAGTTCACCCCTCCACTTT; CDR3 protein: CASSFGVSSPLHF; V gene: TRBV5-6; D gene: .; J gene: TRBJ1-6; clone size: once
CDR3 DNA: TGCAGCGTTGAAGTAACAGGCCGCCTCTACGAGCAGTACTTC; CDR3 protein: CSVEVTGRLYEQYF; V gene: TRBV29-1; D gene: .; J gene: TRBJ2-7; clone size: once
CDR3 DNA: TGTGCCTCAAAGACCTACAGGGATTCCAACTATGGCTACACCTTC; CDR3 protein: CASKTYRDSNYGYTF; V gene: TRBV30; D gene: .; J gene: TRBJ1-2; clone size: few